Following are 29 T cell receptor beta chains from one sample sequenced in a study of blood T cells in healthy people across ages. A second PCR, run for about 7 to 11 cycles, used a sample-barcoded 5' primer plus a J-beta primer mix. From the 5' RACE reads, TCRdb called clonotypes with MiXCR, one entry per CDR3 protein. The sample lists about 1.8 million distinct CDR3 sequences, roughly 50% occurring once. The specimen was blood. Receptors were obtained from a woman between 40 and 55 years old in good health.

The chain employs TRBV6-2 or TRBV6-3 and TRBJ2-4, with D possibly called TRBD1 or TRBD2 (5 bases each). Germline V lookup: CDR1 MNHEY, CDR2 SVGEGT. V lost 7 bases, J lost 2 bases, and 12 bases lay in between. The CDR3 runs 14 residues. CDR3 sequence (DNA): TGTGCCAGCACTAGGGACGGGACCAAAAACATTCAGTACTTC. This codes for CASTRDGTKNIQYF.

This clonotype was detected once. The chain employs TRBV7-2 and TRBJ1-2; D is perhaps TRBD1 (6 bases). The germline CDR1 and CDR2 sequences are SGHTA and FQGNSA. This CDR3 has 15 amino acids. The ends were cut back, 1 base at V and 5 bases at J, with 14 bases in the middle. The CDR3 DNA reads TGTGCCAGCAGCTTAGTGGCAGGGGCCCGTTATGGCTACACCTTC. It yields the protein CASSLVAGARYGYTF.

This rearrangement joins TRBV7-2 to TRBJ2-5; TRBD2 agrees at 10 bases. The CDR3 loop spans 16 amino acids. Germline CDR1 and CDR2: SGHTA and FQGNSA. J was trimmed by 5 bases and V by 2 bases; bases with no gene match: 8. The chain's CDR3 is CASSLMPSGGGETQYF. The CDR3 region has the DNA TGTGCCAGCAGCTTAATGCCTAGCGGGGGCGGGGAGACCCAGTACTTC.

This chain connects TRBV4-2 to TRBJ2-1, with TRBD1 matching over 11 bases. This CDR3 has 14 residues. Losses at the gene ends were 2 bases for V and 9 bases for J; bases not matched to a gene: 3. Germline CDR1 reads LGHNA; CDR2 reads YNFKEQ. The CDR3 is CASSQWDRGGEQFF. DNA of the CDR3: TGTGCCAGCAGCCAATGGGACAGGGGGGGTGAGCAGTTCTTC.

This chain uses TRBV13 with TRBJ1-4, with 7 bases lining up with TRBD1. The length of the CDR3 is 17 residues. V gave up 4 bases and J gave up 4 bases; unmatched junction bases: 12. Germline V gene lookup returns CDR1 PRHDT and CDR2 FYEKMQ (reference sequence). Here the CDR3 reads CASSSHMRDRLNEKLFF. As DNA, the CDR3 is TGTGCCAGCAGCTCCCACATGCGGGACAGACTTAATGAAAAACTGTTTTTT.

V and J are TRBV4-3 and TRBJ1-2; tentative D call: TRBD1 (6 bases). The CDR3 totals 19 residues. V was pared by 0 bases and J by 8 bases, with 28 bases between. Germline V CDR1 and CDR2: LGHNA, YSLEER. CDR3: CASSQECGRGAPLFTGYTF. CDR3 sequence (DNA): TGCGCCAGCAGCCAAGAATGCGGACGGGGGGCCCCCCTTTTTACGGGCTACACCTTC.

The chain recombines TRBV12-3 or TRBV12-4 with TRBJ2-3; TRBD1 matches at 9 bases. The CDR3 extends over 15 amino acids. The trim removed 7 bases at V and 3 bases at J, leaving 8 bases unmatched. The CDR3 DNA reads TGTGCCAGCACCTTGGGGACAGGGAGAACAGATACGCAGTATTTT. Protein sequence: CASTLGTGRTDTQYF.

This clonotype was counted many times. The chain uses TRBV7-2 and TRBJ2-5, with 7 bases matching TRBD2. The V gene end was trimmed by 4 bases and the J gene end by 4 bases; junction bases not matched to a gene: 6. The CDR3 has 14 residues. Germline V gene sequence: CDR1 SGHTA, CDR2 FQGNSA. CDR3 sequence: CASSWGGRGETQYF. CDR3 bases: TGTGCCAGCAGCTGGGGGGGACGAGGAGAGACCCAGTACTTC.

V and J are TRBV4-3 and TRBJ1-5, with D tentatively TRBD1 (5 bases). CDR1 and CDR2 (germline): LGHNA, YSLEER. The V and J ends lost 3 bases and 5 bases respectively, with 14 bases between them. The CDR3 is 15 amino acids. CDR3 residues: CASSQEWGTDQPQHF. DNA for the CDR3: TGCGCCAGCAGCCAGGAGTGGGGGACCGATCAGCCCCAGCATTTT.

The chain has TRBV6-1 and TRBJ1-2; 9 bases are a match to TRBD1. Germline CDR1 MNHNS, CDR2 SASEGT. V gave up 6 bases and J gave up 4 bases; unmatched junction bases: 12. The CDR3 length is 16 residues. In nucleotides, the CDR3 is TGTGCCAGCAGCGATTACTCCGGGACAGGGAGCTATGGCTACACCTTC. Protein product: CASSDYSGTGSYGYTF.

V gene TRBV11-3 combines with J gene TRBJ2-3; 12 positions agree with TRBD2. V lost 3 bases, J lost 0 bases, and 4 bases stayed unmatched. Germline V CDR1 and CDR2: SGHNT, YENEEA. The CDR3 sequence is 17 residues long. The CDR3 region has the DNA TGTGCCAGCAGCTTGGGGACTAGCGGGTACAGCACAGATACGCAGTATTTT. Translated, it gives CASSLGTSGYSTDTQYF. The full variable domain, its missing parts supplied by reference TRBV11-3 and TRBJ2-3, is EAGVVQSPRYKIIEKKQPVAFWCNPISGHNTLYWYLQNLGQGPELLIRYENEEAVDDSQLPKDRFSAERLKGVDSTLKIQPAELGDSAVYLCASSLGTSGYSTDTQYFGPGTRLTVL.

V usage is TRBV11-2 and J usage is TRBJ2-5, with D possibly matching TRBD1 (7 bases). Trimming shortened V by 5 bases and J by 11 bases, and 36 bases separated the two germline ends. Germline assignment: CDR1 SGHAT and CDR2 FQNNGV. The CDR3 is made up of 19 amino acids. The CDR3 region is CASSTPGNEGTGEVTEQYF. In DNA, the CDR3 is TGTGCCAGCAGCACGCCAGGAAACGAGGGAACAGGGGAGGTCACTGAGCAGTACTTC.

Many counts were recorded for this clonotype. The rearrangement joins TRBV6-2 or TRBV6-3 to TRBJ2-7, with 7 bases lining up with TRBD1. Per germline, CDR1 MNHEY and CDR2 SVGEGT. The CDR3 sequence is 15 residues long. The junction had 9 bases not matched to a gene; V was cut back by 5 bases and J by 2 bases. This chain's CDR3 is CASSTPRQGAYEQYF. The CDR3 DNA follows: TGTGCCAGCAGTACCCCCCGGCAGGGGGCCTACGAGCAGTACTTC.

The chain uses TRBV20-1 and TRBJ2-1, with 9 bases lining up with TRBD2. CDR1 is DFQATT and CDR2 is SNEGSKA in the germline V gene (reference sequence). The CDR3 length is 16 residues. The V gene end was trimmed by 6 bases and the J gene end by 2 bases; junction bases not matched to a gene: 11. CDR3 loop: CSAPPAGGGTYNEQFF. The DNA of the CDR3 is TGCAGTGCGCCGCCCGCGGGGGGGGGAACCTACAATGAGCAGTTCTTC.

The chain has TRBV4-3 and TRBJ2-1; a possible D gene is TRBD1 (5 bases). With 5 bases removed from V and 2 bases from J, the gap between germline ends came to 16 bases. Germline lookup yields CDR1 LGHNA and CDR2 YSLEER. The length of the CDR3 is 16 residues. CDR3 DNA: TGCGCCAGCAGCAAGGGGCACTGGGGCACCTACAATGAGCAGTTCTTC. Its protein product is CASSKGHWGTYNEQFF.

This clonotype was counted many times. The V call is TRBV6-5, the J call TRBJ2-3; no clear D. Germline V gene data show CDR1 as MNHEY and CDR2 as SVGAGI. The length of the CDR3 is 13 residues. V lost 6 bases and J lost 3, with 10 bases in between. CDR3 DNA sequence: TGTGCCAGCAGCCCACCAGCTACAGATACGCAGTATTTT. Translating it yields CASSPPATDTQYF.

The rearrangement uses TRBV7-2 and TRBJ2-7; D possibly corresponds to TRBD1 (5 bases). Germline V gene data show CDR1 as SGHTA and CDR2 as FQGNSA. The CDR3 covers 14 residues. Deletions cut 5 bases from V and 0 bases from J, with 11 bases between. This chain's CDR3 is CASSIGVLSYEQYF. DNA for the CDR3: TGTGCCAGCAGCATAGGGGTCCTCTCCTACGAGCAGTACTTC.

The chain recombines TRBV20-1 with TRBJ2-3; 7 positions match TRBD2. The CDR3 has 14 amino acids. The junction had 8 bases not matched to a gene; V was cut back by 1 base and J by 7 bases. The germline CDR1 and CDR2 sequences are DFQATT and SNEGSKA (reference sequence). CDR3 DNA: TGCAGTGCTAGAGCCGGGGGAGGGCGATATACGCAGTATTTT. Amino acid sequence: CSARAGGGRYTQYF.

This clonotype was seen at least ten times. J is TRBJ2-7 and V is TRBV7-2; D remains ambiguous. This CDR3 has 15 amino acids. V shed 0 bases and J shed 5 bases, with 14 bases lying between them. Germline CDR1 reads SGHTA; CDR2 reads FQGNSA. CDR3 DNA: TGTGCCAGCAGCTTAGCTGGGATTCTGAATGACGAGCAGTACTTC. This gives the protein CASSLAGILNDEQYF.

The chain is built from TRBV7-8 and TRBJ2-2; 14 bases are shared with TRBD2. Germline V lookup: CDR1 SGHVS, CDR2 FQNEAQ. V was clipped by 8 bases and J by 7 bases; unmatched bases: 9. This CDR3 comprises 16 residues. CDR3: CASGRLAGGQNGELFF. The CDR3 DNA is TGTGCCAGCGGAAGACTAGCGGGGGGGCAGAACGGGGAGCTGTTTTTT.

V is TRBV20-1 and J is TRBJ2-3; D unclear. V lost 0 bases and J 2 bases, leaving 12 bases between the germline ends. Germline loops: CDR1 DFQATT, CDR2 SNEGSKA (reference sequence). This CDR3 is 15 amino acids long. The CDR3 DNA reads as TGCAGTGCTAGAGATATGAGGCAGGACACAGATACGCAGTATTTT. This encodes CSARDMRQDTDTQYF.

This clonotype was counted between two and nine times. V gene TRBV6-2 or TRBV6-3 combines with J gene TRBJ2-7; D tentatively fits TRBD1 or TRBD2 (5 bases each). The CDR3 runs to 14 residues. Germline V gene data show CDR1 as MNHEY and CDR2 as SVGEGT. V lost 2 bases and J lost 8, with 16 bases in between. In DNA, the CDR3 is TGTGCCAGCAGTTACGTCGGGGCGATTAGCAAGCAGTACTTC. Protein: CASSYVGAISKQYF.

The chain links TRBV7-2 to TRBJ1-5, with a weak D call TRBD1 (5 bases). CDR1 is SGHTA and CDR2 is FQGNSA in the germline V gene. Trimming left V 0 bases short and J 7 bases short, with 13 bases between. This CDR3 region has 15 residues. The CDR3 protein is CASSLAGVQGQPQHF. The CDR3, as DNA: TGTGCCAGCAGCTTAGCGGGGGTTCAAGGGCAGCCCCAGCATTTT.

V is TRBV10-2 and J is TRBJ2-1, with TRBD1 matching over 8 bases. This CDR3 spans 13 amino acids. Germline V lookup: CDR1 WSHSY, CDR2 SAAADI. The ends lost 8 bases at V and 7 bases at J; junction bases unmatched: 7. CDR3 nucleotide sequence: TGCGCCAGCGGAGGACAGGGAAAGAATGAGCAGTTCTTC. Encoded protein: CASGGQGKNEQFF.

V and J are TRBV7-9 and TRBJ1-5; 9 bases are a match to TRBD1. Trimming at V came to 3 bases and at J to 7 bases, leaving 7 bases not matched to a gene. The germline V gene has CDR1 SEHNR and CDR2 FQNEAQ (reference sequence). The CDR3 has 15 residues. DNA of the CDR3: TGTGCCAGCAGCTTCGGACAGGGGAAGGCGCAGCCCCAGCATTTT. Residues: CASSFGQGKAQPQHF.

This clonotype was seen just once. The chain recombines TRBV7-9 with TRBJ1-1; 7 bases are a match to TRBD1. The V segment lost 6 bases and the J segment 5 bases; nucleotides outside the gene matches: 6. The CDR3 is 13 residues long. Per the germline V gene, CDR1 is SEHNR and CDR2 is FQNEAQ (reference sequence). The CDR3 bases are TGTGCCAGCAGGAGAAGACAGGGTACTGAAGCTTTCTTT. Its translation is CASRRRQGTEAFF.

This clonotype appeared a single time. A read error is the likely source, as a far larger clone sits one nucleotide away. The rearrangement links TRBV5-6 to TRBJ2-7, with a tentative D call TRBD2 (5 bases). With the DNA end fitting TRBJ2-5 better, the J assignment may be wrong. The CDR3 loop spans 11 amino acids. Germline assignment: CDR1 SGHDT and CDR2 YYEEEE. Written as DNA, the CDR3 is TGTGCCCGCAGCCGGGGAGAGACCCAGTACTTC. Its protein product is CARSRGETQYF.

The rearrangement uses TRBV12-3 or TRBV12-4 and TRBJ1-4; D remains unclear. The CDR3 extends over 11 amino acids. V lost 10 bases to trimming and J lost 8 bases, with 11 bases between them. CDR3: CATLLGEKLFF. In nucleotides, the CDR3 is TGTGCCACCTTACTCGGAGAAAAACTGTTTTTT.

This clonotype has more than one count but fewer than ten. The DNA for the CDR3 is TGTGCCAGCTCTCGGCCTACGGGCAGGAGAGAGACCCAGTACTTC. Its translation: CASSRPTGRRETQYF. J is TRBJ2-5 and V is TRBV6-1; unclear D gene. V lost 8 bases, J lost 4 bases, and 20 bases lay in between. Per germline, CDR1 MNHNS and CDR2 SASEGT. This CDR3 has 15 amino acids.